The sequence of this T cell receptor beta chain was determined in a study of CD8+ T cells in alopecia areata (dated 2018 in TCRdb). Background on the whole study: The treated patients, all with moderate-to-severe alopecia areata, were enrolled in an open-label pilot trial of oral tofacitinib given at 5 to 10 mg twice daily. Tofacitinib was administered for 6 to 18 months, and 6 months of follow-up off drug were then conducted to assess delayed response and recurrence. In both human patients and the C3H/HeJ mouse model, the study applied high-throughput TCRbeta sequencing to look at T cell clonal expansion in alopecia areata. In humans, TCRbeta sequencing was performed on scalp tissue and on sorted CD4+ and CD8+ peripheral blood T cells from healthy controls and from patients with patchy or totalis/universalis alopecia areata. Biopsies were taken from tofacitinib-treated patients at baseline and at 4 and 24 weeks of treatment, and a later scalp biopsy was taken in several of the tofacitinib-treated patients. Clonality in the scalp was compared among normal scalp (n=4), patchy alopecia areata scalp (n=8), and alopecia totalis/universalis scalp (n=8). RNA came from the PAXgene miRNA kit for fixed scalp, the miRNeasy kit for PBMCs, and the RNeasy kit for mouse skin. immunoSEQ multiplex PCR using 35 Vbeta forward primers and 13 Jbeta reverse primers was used to amplify TCRbeta CDR3 regions. Findings and caveats that apply to the study as a whole: Resident alphabeta T cells in normal human skin are also sequenced, complicating scalp TCR repertoire analysis, unlike mouse skin dominated by gammadelta T cells. Compared with normal scalp, lesional scalp had higher clonality and more expanded CD8+ clones, particularly in alopecia totalis/universalis, a pattern that suggests antigenic drive. Shared TCR sequences between patients were less evident than in mice, which may be partly attributable to HLA diversity in the patient population.

Details on this clone: The antigen this receptor binds is unknown. No base-level quality is on record; no much larger clone is a single base apart.

Peripheral blood and lesional scalp punch biopsies were obtained from patients with alopecia areata. Human scalp biopsies were immediately fixed in PAXgene tissue containers. The germline V gene yields MGHRA for CDR1 and YSYEKL for CDR2. The CDR3 sequence holds 15 residues, the cysteine and phenylalanine included. CDR3 DNA only is kept here, 45 bases in frame from base 1. The V end loses 7 bases and the J end loses 5 bases, and a stretch of 20 bases separates them. Receptor amplification or capture employed the immunoSEQ multiplex PCR assay. RNA was extracted from all samples and reverse transcribed into cDNA as template for TCR sequencing. SuperScript III was used for first-strand cDNA synthesis, primed with a 2:1 mix of oligo-dT and random hexamers. A synthetic immune receptor repertoire was used to gauge amplification bias, and whatever bias remained was removed computationally. The paper's processing steps were these. Raw reads were preprocessed to remove errors, and CDR3 was defined according to IMGT conventions as the region from the conserved cysteine to phenylalanine. To get clonality, Shannon entropy was normalized by log2 of the number of productive unique TCRs and the result was subtracted from 1. Scalp TCRbeta sequences were cross-referenced with sorted blood CD4 and CD8 repertoires so that the CD4 or CD8 identity of scalp clones could be inferred. In its TCRdb copy, this immuneACCESS table keeps in-frame sequences only and misses some clones. Where compared with another copy, unresolved V genes explain less than half of these, and the others have no known cause. Clone size and V and J calls were adopted from that table, with D and trimming inferred from the DNA. The sample table holds some 5,000 clones, of which roughly three fifths were seen once. Roughly an eighth of the sample is in the top ten clones.

The sample was skin. This TCR was sampled from a human donor with alopecia areata. This chain joins TRBV4-1 to TRBJ1-2; D gene: possibly TRBD1, on 5 matching bases. This receptor has the CDR3 CASTRAYSGTYGYTF. The DNA sequence is TGCGCCAGCACCAGGGCTTACTCAGGGACTTATGGCTACACCTTC.